This TCR beta chain was profiled in a study of CD8+ T cells in alopecia areata. RNA was isolated and reverse transcribed to cDNA, the sequencing template. Method: immunoSEQ multiplex PCR; TCRdb's copy keeps in-frame clones and lacks some. This sample has 200,000 to 250,000 clones, with more than 60% found just once. This CDR3 region has 15 residues. Trimming removed 7 bases from V and 0 bases from J, with 10 bases in between. Germline V gives CDR1 SGHDN, CDR2 FVKESK. The treatment here: oral pan-JAK inhibitor, 5-10 mg twice daily. Collection of lesional scalp punch biopsies and peripheral blood was performed in alopecia areata patients. The authors sorted CD4+ and CD8+ T cells from PBMCs. This clone was picked up a small number of times. Its specificity is unknown. Study-level points and caveats: Scalp clonality dropped significantly under tofacitinib, as did expanded CD8+ top-100 clones. Shared TCR sequences were less clear between patients than in mice, possibly partly from HLA diversity.

J is TRBJ2-6 and V is TRBV14; D remains unclear. The sequenced sample was CD4+ T cells sorted from blood, obtained at week 44, from a patient treated with tofacitinib. The source is a human donor with alopecia areata. CDR3 sequence (DNA): TGTGCCAGCACCATGCTGCCCTCTGGGGCCAACGTCCTGACTTTC. Translated, it gives CASTMLPSGANVLTF. Together with reference TRBV14 and TRBJ2-6, the CDR3 gives the full variable domain: EAGVTQFPSHSVIEKGQTVTLRCDPISGHDNLYWYRRVMGKEIKFLLHFVKESKQDESGMPNNRFLAERTGGTYSTLKVQPAELEDSGVYFCASTMLPSGANVLTFGAGSRLTVL.